The 6 T cell receptor beta chains in this list originate from one sample, sequenced in a study of T cells in Graves' hyperthyroidism and ophthalmopathy. Amplified regions were TCR beta CDR3 sequences from RNA transcripts. The primer set for the first-round RT-PCR of the TCR CDR3 was HTBI. Each CDR3 protein is one row after TCRdb ran MiXCR on the multiplex PCR reads. The data contain about 420,000 distinct CDR3 sequences, 15% to 18% of them seen just once; the ten biggest clones take up over 7.5%. Sequencing used blood. Receptors originate from a woman between 18 and 29 years old with Graves' hyperthyroidism.

This clonotype was seen at least ten times. The chain couples TRBV12-3 or TRBV12-4 to TRBJ1-1; perhaps TRBD1 as D (5 bases). Trimming left V 3 bases short and J 0 bases short, with 11 bases between. The CDR3 runs 15 residues. CDR3 DNA sequence: TGTGCCAGCAGTTTGGGACCAGGGATGAACACTGAAGCTTTCTTT. Translated: CASSLGPGMNTEAFF.

The table lists this clonotype with a few counts. In DNA, the CDR3 is TGTGCCAGCAGCCAAGACCCTAGCGGCGGCTACGAGCAGTACTTC. Its translation is CASSQDPSGGYEQYF. J is TRBJ2-7 and V is TRBV4-2; 7 positions agree with TRBD2. The CDR3 runs 15 residues. The germline V gene has CDR1 LGHNA and CDR2 YNFKEQ. The V and J ends lost 0 bases and 3 bases, in that order; junction bases with no gene match: 5.

This clonotype has a handful of counts. The chain is built from TRBV7-9 and TRBJ2-5, with 7 bases matching TRBD1. After removal of 6 bases from V and 3 bases from J, the junction contained 10 bases not matched to a gene. This CDR3 is 15 amino acids long. Germline V gene lookup returns CDR1 SEHNR and CDR2 FQNEAQ (reference sequence). The CDR3, as DNA: TGTGCCAGCAGTTACCCTTCCGGACAGGAAGAGACCCAGTACTTC. The encoded protein is CASSYPSGQEETQYF.

This clonotype has a count of ten or more. The CDR3, as DNA: TGTGCCAGCAGCTGGCTAGTGGCTCAAGAGACCCAGTACTTC. This encodes CASSWLVAQETQYF. V gene TRBV7-9 combines with J gene TRBJ2-5; the D is unclear. Trimming removed 4 bases at V and 2 bases at J, with 11 bases between. Germline lookup yields CDR1 SEHNR and CDR2 FQNEAQ (reference sequence). The CDR3 is made up of 14 amino acids.

V and J are TRBV7-8 and TRBJ2-1; TRBD1 matches 7 bases. V lost 6 bases, J lost 0 bases, and 14 bases stayed unmatched. The germline V gene has CDR1 SGHVS and CDR2 FQNEAQ. The CDR3 is made up of 18 amino acids. CDR3 in DNA: TGTGCCAGCAGATACGAGGCCGGGACAGCGTCCTCCTACAATGAGCAGTTCTTC. It yields the protein CASRYEAGTASSYNEQFF.

The gene calls are TRBV29-1 and TRBJ2-5, with TRBD1 matching 9 bases. Germline lookup yields CDR1 SQVTM and CDR2 ANQGSEA. V trimming: 7 bases; J trimming: 5 bases; junction bases outside the gene matches: 8. This CDR3 spans 13 amino acids. The CDR3 DNA follows: TGCAGCGAGGCCGGGACAGGGAGGGAGACCCAGTACTTC. This translates into CSEAGTGRETQYF.